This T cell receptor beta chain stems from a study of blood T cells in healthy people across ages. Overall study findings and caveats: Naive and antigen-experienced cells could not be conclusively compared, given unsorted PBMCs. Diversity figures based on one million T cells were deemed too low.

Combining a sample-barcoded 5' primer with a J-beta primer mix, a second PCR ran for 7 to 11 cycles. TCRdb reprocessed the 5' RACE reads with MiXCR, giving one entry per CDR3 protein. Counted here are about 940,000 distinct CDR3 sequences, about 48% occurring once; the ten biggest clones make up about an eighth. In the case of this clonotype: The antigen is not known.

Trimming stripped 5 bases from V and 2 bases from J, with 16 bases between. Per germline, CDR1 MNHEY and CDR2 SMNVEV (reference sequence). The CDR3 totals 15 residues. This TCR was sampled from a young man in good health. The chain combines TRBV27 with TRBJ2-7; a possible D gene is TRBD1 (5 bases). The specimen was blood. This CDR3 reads CASSPNPQGTYEQYF. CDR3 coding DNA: TGTGCCAGCAGTCCAAACCCCCAGGGCACCTACGAGCAGTACTTC.